This T cell receptor (beta chain) was sequenced during a study of graft-versus-host responses after intestinal transplantation. Study-wide background: Recipients were given multivisceral, liver-intestinal, or isolated intestinal transplants. Each patient got anti-thymocyte globulin induction, then tacrolimus and steroids for about 3 years. Points from the study as a whole: Circulating GvH clones peaking coincided with falling HvG clones soon after transplant. Recipient bone marrow held GvH clones, some seen earlier in ileum or blood.

Produced via immunoSEQ multiplex PCR; TCRdb's table is partial and in-frame only. The sample shows about 97,000 clones, approximately 90% of them seen only once. This clone appeared once. What it recognizes is unknown. The CDR3 runs 11 residues. V lost 8 bases, J lost 7 bases, and 11 bases lay in between. CDR1 and CDR2 from the germline V gene are MNHEY and SVGAGI. The chain joins TRBV6-5 to TRBJ1-2; D is possibly TRBD1 (5 bases). The receptor comes from a human patient who received an intestinal transplant, so some T cells may come from the graft donor. Sequencing was performed on PBMCs, taken around 68 weeks after intestinal transplant. As DNA, the CDR3 is TGTGCCAGCGCAGGGATTAGTGGCTACACCTTC. Translated: CASAGISGYTF.